The entry below describes one T cell receptor (beta chain). As yet, its antigen is unknown. The assay was immunoSEQ multiplex PCR, and TCRdb's table has in-frame clones only and misses some. Of about 220,000 clones detected, just over 90% appear once; the ten largest clones hold roughly 0.99%. These data originate in a study of T cell responses to AZD1222 COVID-19 vaccine. The CDR3 totals 16 residues. Germline CDR1 and CDR2: LGHDT and YNNKEL (reference sequence). Trimming stripped 0 bases from V and 8 bases from J, with 19 bases between. Whole-study findings and limits: Two doses of AZD1222 preceded a rise in Spike-specific TCR breadth and depth. Sampling that yielded the repertoires occurred only after the peak T cell response. Most donors were white British, females outnumbered males, and clonal diversity was possibly underestimated. Within unmutated variant regions lay the reported targets of nearly half of spike-specific TCRs.

The sequence was obtained from an adult in good health. V and J are TRBV3-1 (or the pseudogene TRBV3-2) and TRBJ1-2, with TRBD1 as a possible D gene (5 bases). The sample here was peripheral blood, taken on day 0 of MenACWY control vaccination. CDR3 sequence (DNA): TGTGCCAGCAGCCAAGATCCCGCCGGGGCCTTCCGGGGCTACACCTTC. Translated, it gives CASSQDPAGAFRGYTF.